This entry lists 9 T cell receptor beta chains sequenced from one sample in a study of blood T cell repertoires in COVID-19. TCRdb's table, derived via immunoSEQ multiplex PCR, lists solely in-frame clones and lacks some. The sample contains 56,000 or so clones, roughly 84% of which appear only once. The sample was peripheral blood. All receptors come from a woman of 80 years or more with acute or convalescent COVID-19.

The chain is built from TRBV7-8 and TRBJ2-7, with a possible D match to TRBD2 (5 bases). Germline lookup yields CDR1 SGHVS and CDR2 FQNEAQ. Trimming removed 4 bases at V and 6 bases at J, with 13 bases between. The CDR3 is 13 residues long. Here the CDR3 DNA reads TGTGCCAGCAGCTCCCGGAGTGAGGGCGAGCAGTACTTC. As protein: CASSSRSEGEQYF.

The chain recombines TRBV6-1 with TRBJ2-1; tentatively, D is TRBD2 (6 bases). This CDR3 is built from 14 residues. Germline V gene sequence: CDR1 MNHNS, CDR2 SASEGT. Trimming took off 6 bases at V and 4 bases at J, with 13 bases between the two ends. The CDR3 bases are TGTGCCAGCAGCGAAATCGGGGGATACAATGAGCAGTTCTTC. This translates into CASSEIGGYNEQFF.

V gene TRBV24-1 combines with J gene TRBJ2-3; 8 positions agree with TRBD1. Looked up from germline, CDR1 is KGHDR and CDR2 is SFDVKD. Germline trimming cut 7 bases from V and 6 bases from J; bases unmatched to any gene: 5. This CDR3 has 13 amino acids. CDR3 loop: CATSGQGADTQYF. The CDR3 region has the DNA TGTGCCACCAGCGGACAGGGTGCCGATACGCAGTATTTT.

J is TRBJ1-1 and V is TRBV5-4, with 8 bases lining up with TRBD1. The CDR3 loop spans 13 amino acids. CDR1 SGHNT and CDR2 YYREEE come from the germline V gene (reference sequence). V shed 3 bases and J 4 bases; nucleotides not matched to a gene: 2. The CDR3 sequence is CASSSTGGTEAFF. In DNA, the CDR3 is TGTGCCAGCAGCTCTACAGGGGGCACTGAAGCTTTCTTT.

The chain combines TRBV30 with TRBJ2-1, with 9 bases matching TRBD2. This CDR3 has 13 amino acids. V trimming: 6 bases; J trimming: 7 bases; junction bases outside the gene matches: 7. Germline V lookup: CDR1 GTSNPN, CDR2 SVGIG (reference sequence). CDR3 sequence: CACTSGSGNEQFF. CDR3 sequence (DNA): TGTGCCTGTACTAGCGGGTCTGGAAATGAGCAGTTCTTC.

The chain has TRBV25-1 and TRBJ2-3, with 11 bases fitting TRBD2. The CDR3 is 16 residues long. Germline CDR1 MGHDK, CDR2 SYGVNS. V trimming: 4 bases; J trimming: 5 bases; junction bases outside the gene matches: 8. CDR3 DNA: TGTGCCAGCAGTGCACTTAGCGGGGGGGTTGTAGATACGCAGTATTTT. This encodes CASSALSGGVVDTQYF.

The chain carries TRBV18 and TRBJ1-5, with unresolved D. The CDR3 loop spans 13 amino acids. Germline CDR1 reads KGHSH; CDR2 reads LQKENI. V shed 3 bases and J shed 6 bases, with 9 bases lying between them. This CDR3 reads CASSPLAGQPQHF. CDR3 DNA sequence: TGTGCCAGCTCACCTTTGGCTGGTCAGCCCCAGCATTTT.

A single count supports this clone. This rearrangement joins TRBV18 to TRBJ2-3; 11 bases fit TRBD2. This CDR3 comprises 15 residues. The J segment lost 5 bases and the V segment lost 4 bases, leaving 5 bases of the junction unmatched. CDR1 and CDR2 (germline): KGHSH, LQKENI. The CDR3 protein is CASSLLAGVLDTQYF. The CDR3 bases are TGTGCCAGCTCACTACTAGCGGGGGTTCTAGATACGCAGTATTTT.

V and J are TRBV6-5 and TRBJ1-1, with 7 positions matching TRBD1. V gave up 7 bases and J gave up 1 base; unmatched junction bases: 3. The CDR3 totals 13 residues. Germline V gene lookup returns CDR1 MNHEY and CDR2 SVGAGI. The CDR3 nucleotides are TGTGCCAGCACCTCAGGGGGGAACACTGAAGCTTTCTTT. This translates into CASTSGGNTEAFF.